The source of this T cell receptor (beta chain) is a study of blood T cell repertoires in COVID-19. Study summary: From T cells, B-cell-depleted T cells, or PBMCs came the material, which was cDNA or gDNA.

The assay was immunoSEQ multiplex PCR, and TCRdb's table has in-frame clones only and misses some. The sample lists tens of thousands of clones; about 81% were seen once. From germline, CDR1 is SGHTA and CDR2 FQGNSA. This CDR3 contains 15 residues. After removal of 1 base from V and 2 bases from J, the junction contained 3 bases not matched to a gene. The chain joins TRBV7-2 to TRBJ2-3; 7 bases line up with TRBD2. Material: peripheral blood. The sequence derives from a human donor with acute or convalescent COVID-19. The donor label of this sample is uncertain. CDR3 in amino acids: CASSLGAGYTDTQYF. The CDR3 nucleotides are TGTGCCAGCAGCTTAGGAGCGGGGTACACAGATACGCAGTATTTT.